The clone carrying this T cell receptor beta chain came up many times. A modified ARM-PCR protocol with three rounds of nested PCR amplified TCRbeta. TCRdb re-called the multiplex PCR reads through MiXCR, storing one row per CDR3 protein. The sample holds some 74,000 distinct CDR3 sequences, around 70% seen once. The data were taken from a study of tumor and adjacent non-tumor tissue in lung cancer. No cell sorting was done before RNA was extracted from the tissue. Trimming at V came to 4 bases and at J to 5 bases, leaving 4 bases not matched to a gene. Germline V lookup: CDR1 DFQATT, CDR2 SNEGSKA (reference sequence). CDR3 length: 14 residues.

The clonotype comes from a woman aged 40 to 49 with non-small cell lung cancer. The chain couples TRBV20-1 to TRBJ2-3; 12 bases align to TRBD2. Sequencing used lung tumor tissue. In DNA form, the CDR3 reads TGCAGTGCTACGACTAGCGGGAGTGAAGATACGCAGTATTTT. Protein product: CSATTSGSEDTQYF.